This TCR beta chain was captured by sequencing in a study of graft-versus-host responses after intestinal transplantation. Whole-study context: Each patient got anti-thymocyte globulin induction, then tacrolimus and steroids for approximately 3 years. General observations from the study: Clonal ratios of graft-versus-host to host-versus-graft in allografts were high for patients exhibiting graft-donor T cell macrochimerism.

The V and J ends lost 7 bases and 1 base respectively, with 13 bases between them. CDR1 is MNHNS and CDR2 is SASEGT in the germline V gene. The CDR3 length is 14 residues. Concerning this clone itself: Its target is not known.

Using immunoSEQ multiplex PCR, the repertoire was profiled, and TCRdb retains in-frame clones only, with some absent. The table lists around 25,000 clones, approximately 87% of them singletons. The J gene is TRBJ1-2, the V gene TRBV6-1; D possibly corresponds to TRBD1 (6 bases). The sequence was obtained from a human patient who received an intestinal transplant, so some T cells may come from the graft donor. The sample in question was PBMCs, obtained roughly 29 days after intestinal transplant. The CDR3 loop is CASTTGPNNYGYTF. CDR3 nucleotides: TGTGCCAGCACTACAGGGCCCAATAACTATGGCTACACCTTC.